Listed here are 11 T cell receptor beta chains from one sample, sequenced in a study of blood T cell repertoires in COVID-19. The assay was immunoSEQ multiplex PCR, and TCRdb's table has in-frame clones only and misses some. The table has a few hundred thousand clones, about 90% seen once. Sequenced: PBMCs or T cells enriched from blood (not recorded which). All receptors derive from a woman aged 25 to 39 who had recovered from COVID-19.

Here the CDR3 reads CASSSGGTQYF. CDR3 coding DNA: TGTGCCAGCAGTTCCGGGGGGACCCAGTACTTC. This rearrangement joins TRBV6-5 to TRBJ2-5; TRBD2 might be the D (6 bases). V lost 4 bases and J lost 7, with 7 bases in between. From germline, CDR1 is MNHEY and CDR2 SVGAGI. The CDR3 is 11 amino acids.

The rearrangement links TRBV11-2 to TRBJ2-2, with 8 bases that match TRBD1. The V and J ends lost 1 base and 4 bases, in that order; junction bases with no gene match: 2. Germline assignment: CDR1 SGHAT and CDR2 FQNNGV. This CDR3 has 15 residues. CDR3 DNA sequence: TGTGCCAGCAGCTTAGTCAGGGGGCCCACCGGGGAGCTGTTTTTT. Its protein product is CASSLVRGPTGELFF. Full variable domain (remainder filled in from reference TRBV11-2 and TRBJ2-2): EAGVAQSPRYKIIEKRQSVAFWCNPISGHATLYWYQQILGQGPKLLIQFQNNGVVDDSQLPKDRFSAERLKGVDSTLKIQPAKLEDSAVYLCASSLVRGPTGELFFGEGSRLTVL.

J is TRBJ2-1 and V is TRBV11-3; TRBD2 agrees at 13 bases. This CDR3 is 17 amino acids long. Germline CDR1 and CDR2: SGHNT and YENEEA. V trimming: 5 bases; J trimming: 4 bases; junction bases outside the gene matches: 8. CDR3 DNA: TGTGCCAGCAGCCCAGGACTAGCGGGGGCCAGGTACAATGAGCAGTTCTTC. Protein: CASSPGLAGARYNEQFF.

V usage is TRBV29-1 and J usage is TRBJ1-2; D might be TRBD1 (6 bases). V dropped 6 bases and J dropped 2 bases, with 19 bases sitting between them. The CDR3 is 15 amino acids. Germline assignment: CDR1 SQVTM and CDR2 ANQGSEA. The CDR3 is CSVRTSGGENYGYTF. The CDR3 coding sequence is TGCAGCGTCCGGACTTCGGGGGGCGAAAACTATGGCTACACCTTC.

The J gene is TRBJ1-4, the V gene TRBV10-3; TRBD1 might be the D (6 bases). The CDR3 length is 15 residues. The germline gives CDR1 ENHRY, CDR2 SYGVKD. Deletions cut 5 bases from V and 0 bases from J, with 10 bases between. The CDR3 sequence: CAISPTGTTNEKLFF. The CDR3 DNA is TGTGCCATCAGTCCTACAGGGACAACTAATGAAAAACTGTTTTTT.

The sample holds a few counts of this clone. The CDR3 reads CASSEGPDYGYTF. The CDR3 nucleotides read TGCGCCAGCAGTGAGGGGCCGGACTATGGCTACACCTTC. The chain joins TRBV10-2 to TRBJ1-2; D is undetermined. The CDR3 has 13 amino acids. The V and J ends lost 2 bases and 3 bases respectively, with 7 bases between them. Germline V gene lookup returns CDR1 WSHSY and CDR2 SAAADI.

The chain couples TRBV10-3 to TRBJ2-1, with D tentatively TRBD1 (6 bases). In germline, CDR1 is ENHRY, CDR2 SYGVKD. V was clipped by 3 bases and J by 4 bases, with 16 bases between them. The length of the CDR3 is 16 residues. Written as DNA, the CDR3 is TGTGCCATCAGTGAAATCGGGACAACAACTTACAATGAGCAGTTCTTC. As protein: CAISEIGTTTYNEQFF.

This clone was seen a few times. At the DNA level, this CDR3 is encoded by other sequences in the same sample as well. The chain combines TRBV12-3 or TRBV12-4 with TRBJ2-7; D unresolved. This CDR3 has 13 residues. The V end was cut by 2 bases, the J end by 3 bases, with 8 bases between. In nucleotides, the CDR3 is TGTGCCAGCAGTTTAAGACAAGGCTACGAGCAGTACTTC. It translates to CASSLRQGYEQYF.

The chain links TRBV2 to TRBJ1-1, with D maybe TRBD1 (5 bases). The CDR3 has 13 amino acids. Germline CDR1 and CDR2: SNHLY and FYNNEI. Trimming stripped 2 bases from V and 1 base from J, with 5 bases between. CDR3: CASSEQGNTEAFF. The CDR3 nucleotides are TGTGCCAGCAGTGAACAGGGGAACACTGAAGCTTTCTTT.

V is TRBV24-1 and J is TRBJ1-3; D not certain. The CDR3 totals 17 residues. Trimming pared 5 bases from V and 0 bases from J, leaving 16 bases between. The V gene's germline CDR1 is KGHDR and CDR2 SFDVKD. This CDR3 reads CATSARPQQHSGNTIYF. CDR3 nucleotide sequence: TGTGCCACCAGTGCCCGGCCCCAACAGCACTCTGGAAACACCATATATTTT.

This rearrangement joins TRBV18 to TRBJ2-7; TRBD2 is a possible D gene (5 bases). The length of the CDR3 is 18 residues. CDR1 KGHSH and CDR2 LQKENI come from the germline V gene. Trimming removed 4 bases from V and 0 bases from J, with 22 bases in between. The CDR3 sequence: CASSQTAGSRTISYEQYF. The CDR3 nucleotides are TGTGCCAGCTCACAAACGGCGGGCTCGCGGACGATCTCCTACGAGCAGTACTTC.